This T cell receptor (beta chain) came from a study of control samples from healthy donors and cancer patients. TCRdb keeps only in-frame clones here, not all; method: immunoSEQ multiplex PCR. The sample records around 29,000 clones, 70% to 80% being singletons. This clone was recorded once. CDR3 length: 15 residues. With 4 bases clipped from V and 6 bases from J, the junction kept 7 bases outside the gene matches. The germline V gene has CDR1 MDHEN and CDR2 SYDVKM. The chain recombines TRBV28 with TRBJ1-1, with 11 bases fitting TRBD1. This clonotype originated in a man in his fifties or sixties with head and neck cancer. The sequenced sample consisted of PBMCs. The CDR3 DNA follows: TGTGCCAGCAGTTCCACCGGGACAGGGGGATCTGAAGCTTTCTTT. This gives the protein CASSSTGTGGSEAFF. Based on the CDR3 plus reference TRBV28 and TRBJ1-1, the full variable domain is DVKVTQSSRYLVKRTGEKVFLECVQDMDHENMFWYRQDPGLGLRLIYFSYDVKMKEKGDIPEGYSVSREKKERFSLILESASTNQTSMYLCASSSTGTGGSEAFFGQGTRLTVV.